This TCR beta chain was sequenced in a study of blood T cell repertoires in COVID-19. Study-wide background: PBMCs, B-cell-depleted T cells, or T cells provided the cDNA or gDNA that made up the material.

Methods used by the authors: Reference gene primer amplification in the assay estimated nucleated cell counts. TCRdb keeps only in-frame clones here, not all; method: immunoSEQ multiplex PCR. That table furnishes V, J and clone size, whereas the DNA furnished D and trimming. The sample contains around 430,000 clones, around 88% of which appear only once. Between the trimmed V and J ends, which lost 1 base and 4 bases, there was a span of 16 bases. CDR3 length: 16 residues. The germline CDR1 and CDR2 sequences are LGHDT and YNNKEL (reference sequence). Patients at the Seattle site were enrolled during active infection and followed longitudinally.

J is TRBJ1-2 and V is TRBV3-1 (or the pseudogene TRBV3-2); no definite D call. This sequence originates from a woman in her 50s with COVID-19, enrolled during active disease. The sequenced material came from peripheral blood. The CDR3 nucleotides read TGTGCCAGCAGCCAAGGAGTCCCTATGGAGATCTATGGCTACACCTTC. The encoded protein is CASSQGVPMEIYGYTF.